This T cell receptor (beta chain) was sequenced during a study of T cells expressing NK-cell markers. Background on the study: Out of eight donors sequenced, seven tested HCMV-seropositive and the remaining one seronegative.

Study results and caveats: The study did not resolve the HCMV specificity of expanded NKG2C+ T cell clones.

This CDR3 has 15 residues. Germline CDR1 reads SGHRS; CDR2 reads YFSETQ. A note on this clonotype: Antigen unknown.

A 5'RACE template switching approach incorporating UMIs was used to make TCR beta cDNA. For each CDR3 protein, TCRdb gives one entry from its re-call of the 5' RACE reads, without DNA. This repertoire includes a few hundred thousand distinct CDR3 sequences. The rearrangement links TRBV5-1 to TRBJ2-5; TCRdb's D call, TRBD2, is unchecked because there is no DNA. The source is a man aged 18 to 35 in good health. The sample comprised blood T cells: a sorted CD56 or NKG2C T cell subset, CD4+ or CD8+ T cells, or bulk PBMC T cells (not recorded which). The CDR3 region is CASSMGTSGTETQYF.